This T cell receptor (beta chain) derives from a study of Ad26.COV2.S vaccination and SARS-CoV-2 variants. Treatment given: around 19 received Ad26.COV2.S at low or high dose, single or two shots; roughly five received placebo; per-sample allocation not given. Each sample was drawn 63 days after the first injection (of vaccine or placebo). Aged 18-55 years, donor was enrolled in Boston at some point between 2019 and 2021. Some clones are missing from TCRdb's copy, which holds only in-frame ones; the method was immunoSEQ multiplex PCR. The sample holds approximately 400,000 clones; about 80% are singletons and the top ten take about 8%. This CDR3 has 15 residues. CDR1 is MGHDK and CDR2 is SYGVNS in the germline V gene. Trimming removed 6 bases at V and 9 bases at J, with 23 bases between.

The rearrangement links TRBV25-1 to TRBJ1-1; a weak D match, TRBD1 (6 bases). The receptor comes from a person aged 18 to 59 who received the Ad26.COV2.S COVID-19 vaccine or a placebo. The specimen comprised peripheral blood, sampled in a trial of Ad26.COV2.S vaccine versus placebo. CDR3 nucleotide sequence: TGTGCCAGCAGCGCCTGGGGGCAGGCCCGCGCGCAAGCTTTCTTT. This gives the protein CASSAWGQARAQAFF.